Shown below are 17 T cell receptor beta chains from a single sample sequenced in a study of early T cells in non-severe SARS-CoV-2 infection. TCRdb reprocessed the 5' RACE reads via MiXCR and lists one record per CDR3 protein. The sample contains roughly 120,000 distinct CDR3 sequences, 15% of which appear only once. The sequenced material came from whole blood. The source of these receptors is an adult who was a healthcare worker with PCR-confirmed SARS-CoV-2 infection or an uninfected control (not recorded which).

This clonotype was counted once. The CDR3 loop reads CASSHPLILRDEQYF. CDR3 DNA sequence: TGTGCCAGCAGCCACCCCTTGATCCTCCGGGACGAGCAGTACTTC. The chain couples TRBV5-5 to TRBJ2-7; no clear D. V was clipped by 4 bases and J by 5 bases, with 19 bases between them. The CDR3 covers 15 residues. Germline V gives CDR1 SGHKS, CDR2 YYEKEE (reference sequence).

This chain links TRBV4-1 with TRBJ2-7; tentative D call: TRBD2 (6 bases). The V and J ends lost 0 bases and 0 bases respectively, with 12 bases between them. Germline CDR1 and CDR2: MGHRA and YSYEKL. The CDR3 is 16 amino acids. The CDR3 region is CASSQDVGTFSYEQYF. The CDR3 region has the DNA TGCGCCAGCAGCCAAGATGTAGGGACTTTCTCCTACGAGCAGTACTTC.

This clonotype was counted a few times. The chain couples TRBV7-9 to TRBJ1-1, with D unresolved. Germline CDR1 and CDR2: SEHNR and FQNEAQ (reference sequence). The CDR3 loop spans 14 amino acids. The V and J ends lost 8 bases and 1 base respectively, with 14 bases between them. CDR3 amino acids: CASGSAGENTEAFF. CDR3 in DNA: TGTGCCAGCGGATCTGCCGGGGAGAACACTGAAGCTTTCTTT.

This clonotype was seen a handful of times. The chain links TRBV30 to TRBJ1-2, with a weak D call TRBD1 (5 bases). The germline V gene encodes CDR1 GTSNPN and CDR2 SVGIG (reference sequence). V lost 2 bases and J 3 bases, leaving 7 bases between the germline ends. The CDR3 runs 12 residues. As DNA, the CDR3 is TGTGCCTGGAGTCTAGGGGACTATGGCTACACCTTC. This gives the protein CAWSLGDYGYTF.

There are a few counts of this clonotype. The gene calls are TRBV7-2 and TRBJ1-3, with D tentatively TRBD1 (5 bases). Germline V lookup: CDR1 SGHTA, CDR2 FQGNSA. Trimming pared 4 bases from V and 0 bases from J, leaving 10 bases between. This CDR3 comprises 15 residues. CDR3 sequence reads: CASSSGPSSGNTIYF. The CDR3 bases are TGTGCCAGCAGCTCGGGGCCGAGCTCTGGAAACACCATATATTTT.

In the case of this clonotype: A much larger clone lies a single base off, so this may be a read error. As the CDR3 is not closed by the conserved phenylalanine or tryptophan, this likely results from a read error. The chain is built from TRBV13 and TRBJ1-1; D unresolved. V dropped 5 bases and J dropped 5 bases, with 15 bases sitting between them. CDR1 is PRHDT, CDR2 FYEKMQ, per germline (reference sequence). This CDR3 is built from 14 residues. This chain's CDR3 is CASSLRGGLTEAFS. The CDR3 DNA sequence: TGTGCCAGCAGCCTCCGGGGTGGACTTACTGAAGCTTTCTCT.

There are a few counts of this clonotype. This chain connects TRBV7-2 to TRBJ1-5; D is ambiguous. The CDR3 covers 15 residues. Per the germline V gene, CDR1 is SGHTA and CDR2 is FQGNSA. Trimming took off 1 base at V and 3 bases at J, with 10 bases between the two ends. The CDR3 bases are TGTGCCAGCAGCTTAGTTACGGGAATCAATCAGCCCCAGCATTTT. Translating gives CASSLVTGINQPQHF.

This CDR3 reads CAISSPGSTYEQYF. The CDR3 DNA reads TGTGCCATCAGTTCCCCCGGGAGCACCTACGAGCAGTACTTC. The genes are TRBV10-3 and TRBJ2-7; D might be TRBD2 (6 bases). Trimming removed 5 bases from V and 2 bases from J, with 13 bases in between. This CDR3 region has 14 residues. CDR1 and CDR2 (germline): ENHRY, SYGVKD.

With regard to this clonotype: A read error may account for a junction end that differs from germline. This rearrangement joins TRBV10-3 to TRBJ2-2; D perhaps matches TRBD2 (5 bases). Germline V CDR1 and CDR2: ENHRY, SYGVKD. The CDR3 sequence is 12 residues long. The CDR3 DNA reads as TGTGCCATCAATGAGGGATTCGGGGAGCTGTTTTTT. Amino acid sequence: CAINEGFGELFF.

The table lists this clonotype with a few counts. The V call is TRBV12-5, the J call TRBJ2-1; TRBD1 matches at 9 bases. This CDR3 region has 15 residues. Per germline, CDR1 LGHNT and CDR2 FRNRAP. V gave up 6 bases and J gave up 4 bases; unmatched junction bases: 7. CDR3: CASGGGQGSYNEQFF. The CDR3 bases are TGTGCTAGTGGAGGAGGACAGGGGTCGTACAATGAGCAGTTCTTC.

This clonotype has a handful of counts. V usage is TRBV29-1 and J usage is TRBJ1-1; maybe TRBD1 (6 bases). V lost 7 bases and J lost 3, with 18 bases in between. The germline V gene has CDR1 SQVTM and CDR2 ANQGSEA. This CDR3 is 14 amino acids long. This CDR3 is CSGSTGYGDTEAFF. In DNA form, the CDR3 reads TGCAGCGGATCAACAGGGTACGGCGACACTGAAGCTTTCTTT. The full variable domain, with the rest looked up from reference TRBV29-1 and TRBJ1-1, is SAVISQKPSRDICQRGTSLTIQCQVDSQVTMMFWYRQQPGQSLTLIATANQGSEATYESGFVIDKFPISRPNLTFSTLTVSNMSPEDSSIYLCSGSTGYGDTEAFFGQGTRLTVV.

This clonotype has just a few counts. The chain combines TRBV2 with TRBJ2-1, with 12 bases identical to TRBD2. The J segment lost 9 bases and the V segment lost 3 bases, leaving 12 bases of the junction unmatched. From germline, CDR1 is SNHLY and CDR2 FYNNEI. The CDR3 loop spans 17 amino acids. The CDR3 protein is CASSEASGGAGTSEQFF. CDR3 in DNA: TGTGCCAGCAGTGAGGCTAGCGGGGGGGCAGGGACAAGTGAGCAGTTCTTC.

CDR3 protein: CATSRGESNQPQHF. CDR3 DNA sequence: TGTGCCACCAGCAGAGGGGAAAGCAATCAGCCCCAGCATTTT. This chain links TRBV15 with TRBJ1-5; D remains ambiguous. V dropped 1 base and J dropped 1 base, with 5 bases sitting between them. Germline lookup yields CDR1 LNHNV and CDR2 YYDKDF (reference sequence). The CDR3 extends over 14 amino acids.

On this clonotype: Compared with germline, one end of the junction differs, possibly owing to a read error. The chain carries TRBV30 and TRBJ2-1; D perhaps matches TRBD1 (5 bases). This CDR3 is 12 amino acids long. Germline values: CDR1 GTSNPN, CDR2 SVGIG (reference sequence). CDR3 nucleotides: TGTGCCTGGTGTGTAGGGGCTGATGAGCAGTTCTTC. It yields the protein CAWCVGADEQFF.

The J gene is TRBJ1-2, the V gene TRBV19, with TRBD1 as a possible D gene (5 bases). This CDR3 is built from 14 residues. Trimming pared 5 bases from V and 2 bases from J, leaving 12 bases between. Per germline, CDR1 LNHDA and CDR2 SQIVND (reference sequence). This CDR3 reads CASSPTTANYGYTF. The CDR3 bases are TGTGCCAGTAGTCCAACGACAGCAAACTATGGCTACACCTTC.

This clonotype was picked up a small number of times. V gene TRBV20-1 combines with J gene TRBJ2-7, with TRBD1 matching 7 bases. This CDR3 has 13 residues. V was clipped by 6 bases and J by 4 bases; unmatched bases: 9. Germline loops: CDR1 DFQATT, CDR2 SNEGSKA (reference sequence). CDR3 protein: CSAVDRVKYEQYF. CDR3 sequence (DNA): TGCAGTGCGGTAGACAGGGTCAAATACGAGCAGTACTTC.

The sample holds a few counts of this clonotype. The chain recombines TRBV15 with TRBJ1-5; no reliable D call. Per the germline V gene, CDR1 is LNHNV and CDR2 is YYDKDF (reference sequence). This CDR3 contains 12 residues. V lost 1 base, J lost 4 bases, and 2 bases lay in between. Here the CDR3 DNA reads TGTGCCACCAGCAGAGTAAATCAGCCCCAGCATTTT. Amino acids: CATSRVNQPQHF.